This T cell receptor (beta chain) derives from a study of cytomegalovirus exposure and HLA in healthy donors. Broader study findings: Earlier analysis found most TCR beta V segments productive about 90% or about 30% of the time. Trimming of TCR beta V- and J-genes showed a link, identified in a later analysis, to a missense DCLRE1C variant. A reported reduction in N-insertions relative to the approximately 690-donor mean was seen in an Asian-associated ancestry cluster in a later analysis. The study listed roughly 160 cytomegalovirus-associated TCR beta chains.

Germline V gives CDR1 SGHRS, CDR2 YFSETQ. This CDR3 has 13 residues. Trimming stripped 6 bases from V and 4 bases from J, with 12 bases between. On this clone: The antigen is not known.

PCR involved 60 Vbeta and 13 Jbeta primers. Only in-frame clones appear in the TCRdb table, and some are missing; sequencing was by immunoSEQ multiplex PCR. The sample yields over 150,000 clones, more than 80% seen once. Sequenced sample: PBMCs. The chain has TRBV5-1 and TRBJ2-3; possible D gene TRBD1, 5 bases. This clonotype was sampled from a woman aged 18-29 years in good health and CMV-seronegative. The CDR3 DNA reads TGCGCCAGCAACGCCTTAGGGGCAGATACGCAGTATTTT. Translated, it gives CASNALGADTQYF.